What follows are 24 T cell receptor beta chains derived from one specimen sequenced in a study of T cells in Graves' hyperthyroidism and ophthalmopathy. TCR beta CDR3 sequences were amplified from RNA transcripts. First-round RT-PCR targeting the TCR CDR3 was performed with the HTBI primer set. TCRdb passed the multiplex PCR reads through MiXCR, listing each CDR3 protein once. There are about 640,000 distinct CDR3 sequences in the sample; less than 45% occur only once, and less than 9% lies in the top ten. The sequencing sample was made of peripheral blood or thyroid tissue (not recorded which). These TCRs come from an adult man with Graves' disease, either hyperthyroidism or ophthalmopathy (not recorded which).

This clonotype was recorded a few times. The V gene is TRBV7-2, the J gene TRBJ2-5; 10 bases fit TRBD2. The CDR3 is 15 residues long. Per the germline V gene, CDR1 is SGHTA and CDR2 is FQGNSA. V lost 5 bases to trimming and J lost 7 bases; unmatched junction nucleotides: 10. CDR3: CASSPLAGGPGTQYF. Here the CDR3 DNA reads TGTGCCAGCAGCCCCTTAGCGGGAGGTCCCGGGACCCAGTACTTC. Complete variable domain (other parts from reference TRBV7-2 and TRBJ2-5): GAGVSQSPSNKVTEKGKDVELRCDPISGHTALYWYRQSLGQGLEFLIYFQGNSAPDKSGLPSDRFSAERTGGSVSTLTIQRTQQEDSAVYLCASSPLAGGPGTQYFGPGTRLLVL.

In this sample, this clonotype turned up once. V gene TRBV29-1 combines with J gene TRBJ1-2, with D tentatively TRBD1 (6 bases). CDR1 and CDR2 from the germline V gene are SQVTM and ANQGSEA. This CDR3 spans 13 amino acids. The ends were cut back, 8 bases at V and 7 bases at J, with 20 bases in the middle. In DNA, the CDR3 is TGCAGCAGTGACCGCAGGGGACTGGGTGGCTACACCTTC. It codes for CSSDRRGLGGYTF.

This clonotype was seen at least ten times. This sequence joins TRBV12-3 or TRBV12-4 and TRBJ1-1; TRBD1 is a possible D gene (5 bases). CDR3 size: 13 residues. V was clipped by 5 bases and J by 7 bases, with 14 bases between them. The CDR3 DNA reads as TGTGCCAGCAGTAGGGACCGTGGTGGTGAAGCTTTCTTT. Translation gives CASSRDRGGEAFF.

CDR3 in DNA: TGTGCCAGCAGCGAGCTTGGACAGCACCGGAGGGGAGAGACCCAGTACTTC. The encoded protein is CASSELGQHRRGETQYF. This chain joins TRBV2 and TRBJ2-5, with D perhaps TRBD1 or TRBD2 (6 bases each). V was pared by 6 bases and J by 4 bases, with 24 bases between. The CDR3 is 17 residues long. CDR1 is SNHLY, CDR2 FYNNEI, per germline.

For this clonotype: Given a much more abundant clone one base away, this may be a read error. The conserved phenylalanine or tryptophan normally closing the CDR3 is absent here, so this likely arose from a read error. The J gene is TRBJ2-7, the V gene TRBV20-1; D gene uncertain. Looked up from germline, CDR1 is DFQATT and CDR2 is SNEGSKA (reference sequence). This CDR3 is built from 14 residues. The ends were cut back, 1 base at V and 0 bases at J, with 10 bases in the middle. The CDR3 loop reads CSARAVAYSYEQYL. The CDR3 nucleotides read TGCAGTGCTAGAGCCGTGGCTTACTCCTACGAGCAGTACCTC.

This clonotype was observed a handful of times. One end of the junction varies from germline; a read error may be responsible. The chain carries TRBV20-1 and TRBJ1-3; no firm D call. The CDR3 extends over 11 amino acids. Looked up from germline, CDR1 is DFQATT and CDR2 is SNEGSKA (reference sequence). CDR3 region: CRADSGNTIYF. The CDR3 DNA reads TGTAGGGCAGACTCTGGAAACACCATATATTTT.

At least ten counts were recorded for this clonotype. This chain connects TRBV7-9 to TRBJ1-2, with 7 bases lining up with TRBD1. Germline trimming cut 4 bases from V and 2 bases from J; bases unmatched to any gene: 13. Germline V gene data show CDR1 as SEHNR and CDR2 as FQNEAQ (reference sequence). This CDR3 spans 17 amino acids. This chain's CDR3 is CASSSPRDSHSNYGYTF. The CDR3 nucleotides are TGTGCCAGCAGCTCCCCCCGGGACAGCCACTCCAACTATGGCTACACCTTC.

The chain employs TRBV7-9 and TRBJ2-7; 8 nucleotides align to TRBD1. CDR1 and CDR2 from the germline V gene are SEHNR and FQNEAQ (reference sequence). This CDR3 region has 13 residues. Trimming removed 4 bases from V and 8 bases from J; junction bases left unmatched: 7. CDR3 sequence (DNA): TGTGCCAGCAGCTGGTCGACAGGGGACCAGCAGTACTTC. Translation gives CASSWSTGDQQYF. The entire variable domain, with the rest obtained from reference TRBV7-9 and TRBJ2-7, is as follows: DTGVSQNPRHKITKRGQNVTFRCDPISEHNRLYWYRQTLGQGPEFLTYFQNEAQLEKSRLLSDRFSAERPKGSFSTLEIQRTEQGDSAMYLCASSWSTGDQQYFGPGTRLTVT.

This clonotype was recorded at least ten times. Here the CDR3 reads CASSLEGQGLISLHF. In DNA form, the CDR3 reads TGTGCCAGCAGCTTAGAGGGCCAGGGACTTATTTCCCTCCACTTT. This sequence joins TRBV7-2 and TRBJ1-6, with a possible D match to TRBD1 (5 bases). The CDR3 covers 15 residues. Germline CDR1 is SGHTA and CDR2 is FQGNSA. Trimming took 1 base from V and 14 from J, leaving 18 bases between them.

The chain has TRBV2 and TRBJ1-5, with 10 bases aligning to TRBD1. V gave up 7 bases and J gave up 14 bases; unmatched junction bases: 14. The germline V gene has CDR1 SNHLY and CDR2 FYNNEI. The CDR3 is 14 amino acids. This chain's CDR3 is CASTPPTGGSDEHF. CDR3 nucleotides: TGTGCCAGCACGCCGCCGACAGGGGGCTCGGACGAGCATTTT.

With respect to this clonotype: A read error may be the cause here, since a much bigger clone is one base away. The CDR3, as DNA: TGTGCCATCAGTGAGAACTACGAGCAGTACTTC. Residues: CAISENYEQYF. This rearrangement joins TRBV10-3 to TRBJ2-7, with unresolved D. V lost 2 bases and J 3 bases, leaving 2 bases between the germline ends. Looked up from germline, CDR1 is ENHRY and CDR2 is SYGVKD. The CDR3 runs 11 residues.

The table lists this clonotype with a count of one. J is TRBJ1-2 and V is TRBV5-1; weak D call: TRBD1 (5 bases). V lost 6 bases and J lost 7, with 13 bases in between. The CDR3 contains 12 residues. Germline lookup yields CDR1 SGHRS and CDR2 YFSETQ. The CDR3 loop reads CASIGGQGGYTF. CDR3 DNA: TGCGCCAGCATCGGGGGTCAGGGTGGCTACACCTTC.

The CDR3, as DNA: TGTGCCAGCAGTCCTCAGGGACGGGCTAACTATGGCTACACCTTC. It is translated as CASSPQGRANYGYTF. The chain joins TRBV2 to TRBJ1-2; possibly TRBD1 for D (5 bases). The CDR3 contains 15 residues. Trimming shortened V by 5 bases and J by 0 bases, and 13 bases separated the two germline ends. Germline CDR1 reads SNHLY; CDR2 reads FYNNEI.

The chain recombines TRBV7-2 with TRBJ2-5, with TRBD1 identical over 10 bases. V dropped 5 bases and J dropped 4; count of bases not matched to a gene: 13. The CDR3 spans 17 residues. Germline V CDR1 and CDR2: SGHTA, FQGNSA. The CDR3 DNA follows: TGTGCCAGCAGCCCCAGCGGACAGGGGGGCTGGGGAGAGACCCAGTACTTC. Its translation is CASSPSGQGGWGETQYF.

Remarks on this clonotype: One base away lies a much larger clone, so this may be a sequencing read error. The chain recombines TRBV20-1 with TRBJ2-7; D remains ambiguous. This CDR3 has 13 residues. V was shortened by 6 bases and J by 3 bases, with 15 bases between the two germline ends. CDR1 is DFQATT and CDR2 is SNEGSKA in the germline V gene (reference sequence). In nucleotides, the CDR3 is TGCAGTGCCAAACGAGGCAGTTGCTACGAGCAGTACTTC. Amino acid sequence: CSAKRGSCYEQYF.

This clonotype came up many times. The chain recombines TRBV7-9 with TRBJ2-5; D call uncertain. The germline gives CDR1 SEHNR, CDR2 FQNEAQ (reference sequence). The CDR3 covers 10 residues. V was shortened by 4 bases and J by 7 bases, with 4 bases between the two germline ends. The CDR3 spells CASSSGTQYF. In DNA form, the CDR3 reads TGTGCCAGCAGCTCCGGGACCCAGTACTTC.

The CDR3 bases are TGCAGCTTGGGCGGGTTAATTTGGACTGAAGCTTTCTTT. This sequence encodes CSLGGLIWTEAFF. The V gene is TRBV29-1, the J gene TRBJ1-1; D gene unclear. In germline, CDR1 is SQVTM, CDR2 ANQGSEA. Trimming shortened V by 8 bases and J by 5 bases, and 18 bases separated the two germline ends. The CDR3 totals 13 residues.

Here the CDR3 reads CASSPDRLSSYEQYF. The CDR3, as DNA: TGTGCCAGTAGCCCGGACAGGCTAAGCTCCTACGAGCAGTACTTC. J is TRBJ2-7 and V is TRBV19, with 7 positions matching TRBD1. The germline V gene has CDR1 LNHDA and CDR2 SQIVND (reference sequence). Trimming cost V 6 bases and J 0 bases; bases outside gene matches: 8. The CDR3 contains 15 residues.

This clonotype has only one observation. The junction departs from the called germline gene at one end, perhaps through a read error. The rearrangement links TRBV6-5 to TRBJ1-2; D gene unclear. Germline CDR1 and CDR2: MNHEY and SVGAGI. The CDR3 is 13 amino acids. CDR3 sequence (DNA): TGTGCTAGCAGTACGAGCCTTAACTATGCCTACACCTTC. Translating gives CASSTSLNYAYTF.

The rearrangement uses TRBV19 and TRBJ2-7; 7 nucleotides line up with TRBD1. Germline CDR1 LNHDA, CDR2 SQIVND (reference sequence). The CDR3 sequence is 15 residues long. V dropped 3 bases and J dropped 0; count of bases not matched to a gene: 5. In DNA form, the CDR3 reads TGTGCCAGTAGTATTGGTGGGGACAGCTCCTACGAGCAGTACTTC. It specifies CASSIGGDSSYEQYF.

This clonotype was recorded at least ten times. The chain is built from TRBV7-9 and TRBJ2-5, with D possibly being TRBD2 (6 bases). V gave up 4 bases and J gave up 5 bases, with 14 bases separating them. CDR1 SEHNR and CDR2 FQNEAQ come from the germline V gene (reference sequence). This CDR3 is built from 14 residues. As DNA, the CDR3 is TGTGCCAGCAGCTCACTAGCAGGGCGGGAGACCCAGTACTTC. This sequence encodes CASSSLAGRETQYF.

This clonotype was observed many times. The chain couples TRBV24-1 to TRBJ1-4, with unresolved D. Trimming took off 4 bases at V and 3 bases at J, with 8 bases between the two ends. The CDR3 has 14 residues. Germline lookup yields CDR1 KGHDR and CDR2 SFDVKD. The CDR3: CATSDSGPNEKLFF. The CDR3 DNA sequence: TGTGCCACCAGTGACAGTGGACCTAATGAAAAACTGTTTTTT.

A remark on this clonotype: A much larger clone lies a single base off, so this may be a read error. Lacking the conserved final phenylalanine or tryptophan, this CDR3 likely reflects a read error. This chain connects TRBV7-2 to TRBJ1-1; D unclear. In germline, CDR1 is SGHTA, CDR2 FQGNSA. V shed 1 base and J shed 2 bases, with 8 bases lying between them. The CDR3 sequence is 14 residues long. CDR3 sequence: CASSLVRVNTEAFL. The CDR3 region has the DNA TGTGCCAGCAGCTTAGTGCGGGTAAACACTGAAGCTTTCCTT.

J is TRBJ1-1 and V is TRBV20-1, with a weak D call TRBD1 (5 bases). The CDR3 sequence is 13 residues long. V was clipped by 5 bases and J by 5 bases, with 15 bases between them. From germline, CDR1 is DFQATT and CDR2 SNEGSKA (reference sequence). CDR3 DNA sequence: TGCAGTGCTCTAAAGATGGGGGGTACTGAAGCTTTCTTT. Residues: CSALKMGGTEAFF.